These 23 T cell receptor beta chains originate from one sample sequenced in a study of T cells in Graves' hyperthyroidism and ophthalmopathy. Using RNA transcripts as the source, TCR beta CDR3 regions were amplified. Carried out on the TCR CDR3, a first-round RT-PCR used the HTBI primer set. TCRdb re-derived calls from the multiplex PCR reads in MiXCR, one entry per CDR3 protein. The sample contains about 350,000 distinct CDR3 sequences, about a sixth of which appear only once. Sequenced sample: blood. All receptors come from a woman in her twenties or thirties with Graves' hyperthyroidism that later progressed to Graves' ophthalmopathy.

This clonotype was detected ten times or more. The chain employs TRBV2 and TRBJ1-1, with D maybe TRBD1 (5 bases). Per the germline V gene, CDR1 is SNHLY and CDR2 is FYNNEI. CDR3 length equals 12 residues. V lost 6 bases and J lost 6, with 11 bases in between. CDR3 sequence: CASRRRVAEAFF. The CDR3 nucleotides read TGTGCCAGCAGACGCAGGGTGGCTGAAGCTTTCTTT.

The rearrangement links TRBV11-2 to TRBJ1-3; D is undetermined. Germline V gene lookup returns CDR1 SGHAT and CDR2 FQNNGV. This CDR3 has 13 residues. Trimming stripped 3 bases from V and 0 bases from J, with 3 bases between. CDR3 nucleotide sequence: TGTGCCAGCAGCTTCTTCTCTGGAAACACCATATATTTT. Translation gives CASSFFSGNTIYF.

This clonotype has ten or more counts. J is TRBJ2-3 and V is TRBV7-8; D perhaps matches TRBD1 (6 bases). Germline CDR1 is SGHVS and CDR2 is FQNEAQ. The CDR3 extends over 17 amino acids. Trimming shortened V by 1 base and J by 8 bases, and 22 bases separated the two germline ends. CDR3 residues: CASSLGLGGGSAGTQYF. In DNA form, the CDR3 reads TGTGCCAGCAGCTTAGGTCTAGGTGGGGGCTCGGCGGGTACGCAGTATTTT.

This clonotype was seen ten or more times. The chain is built from TRBV25-1 and TRBJ2-5; 8 nucleotides line up with TRBD1. The CDR3 contains 16 residues. In germline, CDR1 is MGHDK, CDR2 SYGVNS. V was clipped by 2 bases and J by 7 bases; unmatched bases: 12. The CDR3 coding sequence is TGTGCCAGCAGTGAAGCCGACAGGGGAAGCGACGGGACCCAGTACTTC. As protein: CASSEADRGSDGTQYF.

This clonotype has more than one count but fewer than ten. The chain employs TRBV20-1 and TRBJ1-5; D ambiguous. V was pared by 2 bases and J by 0 bases, with 11 bases between. This CDR3 region has 15 residues. Germline V gene sequence: CDR1 DFQATT, CDR2 SNEGSKA (reference sequence). CDR3 nucleotides: TGCAGTGCTAGATTGGCAGAAAATAGCAATCAGCCCCAGCATTTT. Translation: CSARLAENSNQPQHF.

This clonotype was picked up many times. The gene calls are TRBV29-1 and TRBJ2-2; D call uncertain. The germline V gene encodes CDR1 SQVTM and CDR2 ANQGSEA. The length of the CDR3 is 12 residues. V lost 0 bases, J lost 5 bases, and 4 bases lay in between. In DNA, the CDR3 is TGCAGCGTTGAAGACGGGACCGGGGAGCTGTTTTTT. It translates to CSVEDGTGELFF.

This chain links TRBV6-1 with TRBJ2-7, with D perhaps assigned TRBD1 or TRBD2 (5 bases each). The germline CDR1 and CDR2 sequences are MNHNS and SASEGT. The V end lost 3 bases, the J end lost 6 bases, and 12 bases lay between the germline ends. The CDR3 has 13 amino acids. The CDR3 sequence is CASSDGTASEQYF. In nucleotides, the CDR3 is TGTGCCAGCAGTGACGGGACGGCAAGCGAGCAGTACTTC.

V and J are TRBV5-1 and TRBJ2-7; TRBD1 aligns across 8 bases. The germline CDR1 and CDR2 sequences are SGHRS and YFSETQ. V lost 2 bases to trimming and J lost 4 bases; unmatched junction nucleotides: 5. CDR3 length: 14 amino acids. The CDR3 nucleotides read TGCGCCAGCAGCTTAACCAGGGGGCCGTACGAGCAGTACTTC. This gives the protein CASSLTRGPYEQYF.

The chain combines TRBV6-2 or TRBV6-3 with TRBJ1-5, with TRBD1 as a possible D gene (5 bases). The CDR3 sequence is 19 residues long. The germline gives CDR1 MNHEY, CDR2 SVGEGT. The V and J ends lost 2 bases and 0 bases respectively, with 20 bases between them. The CDR3 sequence is CASSYRRDLDVYSNQPQHF. The CDR3 DNA reads TGTGCCAGCAGTTACAGAAGGGACCTTGACGTATATAGCAATCAGCCCCAGCATTTT.

This chain links TRBV18 with TRBJ1-2; TRBD1 aligns across 9 bases. Germline V gene data show CDR1 as KGHSH and CDR2 as LQKENI. CDR3 length: 15 amino acids. Germline trimming cut 5 bases from V and 8 bases from J; bases unmatched to any gene: 12. CDR3 bases: TGTGCCAGCTCATCGTCCGGGACAGGGCAAGGCGGCTACACCTTC. The encoded protein is CASSSSGTGQGGYTF.

This clonotype appeared many times. The chain carries TRBV30 and TRBJ2-1; a weak D match, TRBD1 (6 bases). The CDR3 consists of 15 residues. Per the germline V gene, CDR1 is GTSNPN and CDR2 is SVGIG (reference sequence). V lost 3 bases and J lost 0, with 12 bases in between. The chain's CDR3 is CAWRQGPSSYNEQFF. CDR3 nucleotide sequence: TGTGCCTGGAGACAGGGCCCGAGCTCCTACAATGAGCAGTTCTTC.

The chain uses TRBV12-3 or TRBV12-4 and TRBJ2-1; a possible D gene is TRBD2 (5 bases). Trimming removed 5 bases from V and 5 bases from J, with 13 bases in between. This CDR3 region has 14 residues. CDR3 loop: CASSPRVLDNEQFF. The CDR3 bases are TGTGCCAGCAGTCCCCGAGTACTAGACAATGAGCAGTTCTTC.

This chain uses TRBV12-3 or TRBV12-4 with TRBJ2-5; TRBD2 agrees at 12 bases. V shed 5 bases and J 5 bases; nucleotides not matched to a gene: 6. This CDR3 is built from 15 residues. CDR3 nucleotide sequence: TGTGCCAGCAGTACCGGACTAGCGGGAATGGAGACCCAGTACTTC. Protein: CASSTGLAGMETQYF.

The genes are TRBV6-1 and TRBJ1-4, with 9 bases fitting TRBD1. The CDR3 has 15 residues. Germline V gene lookup returns CDR1 MNHNS and CDR2 SASEGT. With V trimmed by 8 bases and J by 10 bases, 14 bases remained unmatched. Here the CDR3 DNA reads TGTGCCAGCCAGGAAGATACAGGGGGCCGGGGAAAACTGTTTTTT. This encodes CASQEDTGGRGKLFF.

This clonotype was observed many times. This chain joins TRBV7-6 and TRBJ2-7; D remains ambiguous. Germline V lookup: CDR1 SGHVS, CDR2 FNYEAQ. The CDR3 has 14 amino acids. V lost 0 bases to trimming and J lost 1 base, with 7 bases between them. The CDR3 reads CASSLAAGSYEQYF. CDR3 in DNA: TGTGCCAGCAGCTTAGCGGCAGGTTCCTACGAGCAGTACTTC.

This clonotype was found a few times. The CDR3: CASSLDRGEVREQYF. In DNA form, the CDR3 reads TGCGCCAGCAGCTTGGACCGAGGGGAGGTACGAGAGCAGTACTTC. The V and J genes are TRBV5-1 and TRBJ2-7; possible D gene TRBD2, 6 bases. Trimming cost V 0 bases and J 7 bases, with 17 bases left between them. The CDR3 is 15 amino acids. Germline V gives CDR1 SGHRS, CDR2 YFSETQ.

The chain combines TRBV4-1 with TRBJ1-5; D is undetermined. This CDR3 spans 14 amino acids. The germline V and J ends were trimmed by 1 base and 5 bases, with 9 bases remaining between them. Germline V gives CDR1 MGHRA, CDR2 YSYEKL. CDR3 nucleotide sequence: TGCGCCAGCAGCCAAGCGGCAATAGATCAGCCCCAGCATTTT. Protein sequence: CASSQAAIDQPQHF.

This clonotype was counted many times. The V gene is TRBV24-1, the J gene TRBJ2-5, with 9 bases lining up with TRBD1. CDR1 and CDR2 (germline): KGHDR, SFDVKD. V lost 4 bases and J lost 9; bases outside the gene matches: 14. This CDR3 spans 16 amino acids. For the CDR3, the DNA is TGTGCCACCAGTGACCCATCCGGGACAGGGACGAGGGCCCAGTACTTC. Translating it yields CATSDPSGTGTRAQYF.

This clonotype was seen many times. V gene TRBV15 combines with J gene TRBJ1-1; D call uncertain. CDR3 length equals 14 residues. Trimming pared 4 bases from V and 0 bases from J, leaving 9 bases between. The germline gives CDR1 LNHNV, CDR2 YYDKDF (reference sequence). The DNA for the CDR3 is TGTGCCACCAGCACTCCCTCAGTGAACACTGAAGCTTTCTTT. This sequence encodes CATSTPSVNTEAFF.

About this clonotype itself: The junction departs from the called germline gene at one end, perhaps through a read error. The rearrangement uses TRBV29-1 and TRBJ1-2, with 7 bases that match TRBD1. The CDR3 spans 19 residues. The germline V gene has CDR1 SQVTM and CDR2 ANQGSEA. CDR3 sequence (DNA): TGCAGCGCCCAGGGGGAGGGGCCCCGGAGGGTTTTAGCTAAGTATGGCTACACCTTC. Amino acid sequence: CSAQGEGPRRVLAKYGYTF.

This clonotype was seen repeatedly, ten times or more. This chain uses TRBV6-1 with TRBJ1-3; tentatively, D is TRBD1 (6 bases). In germline, CDR1 is MNHNS, CDR2 SASEGT. This CDR3 spans 16 amino acids. Trimming removed 2 bases from V and 2 bases from J, with 13 bases in between. Here the CDR3 reads CASSETAGGTGNTIYF. The DNA of the CDR3 is TGTGCCAGCAGTGAAACTGCGGGGGGCACTGGAAACACCATATATTTT.

Ten or more counts support this clonotype. V is TRBV11-2 and J is TRBJ2-7, with a possible D match to TRBD1 (5 bases). The CDR3 runs 13 residues. The ends were cut back, 5 bases at V and 5 bases at J, with 13 bases in the middle. CDR1 is SGHAT and CDR2 is FQNNGV in the germline V gene. The CDR3 here is CASSLEGAHEQYF. CDR3 bases: TGTGCCAGCAGCCTTGAAGGGGCCCACGAGCAGTACTTC.

This clonotype was observed at least ten times. The J gene is TRBJ2-1, the V gene TRBV27, with 7 bases matching TRBD1. The germline V gene has CDR1 MNHEY and CDR2 SMNVEV (reference sequence). The length of the CDR3 is 13 residues. V lost 3 bases to trimming and J lost 7 bases; unmatched junction nucleotides: 3. CDR3 loop: CASSFSTGNEQFF. The DNA for the CDR3 is TGTGCCAGCAGTTTCTCGACAGGGAATGAGCAGTTCTTC.